A selection of T cell receptor beta chains follows, all from one sample in a study of T cell repertoires in cytomegalovirus infection. A single record per CDR3 protein comes from TCRdb applying MiXCR to the reads. The sample holds approximately 140,000 distinct CDR3 sequences, 8% to 9% seen once. The material sequenced was PBMCs. The receptors stem from a human donor in good health (CMV status not recorded). Some clones in this sample may be carry-over from other donors' samples. Each CDR3 is given with its conserved first and last residue. The D gene is left open where the match is weak. Clone size, where shown, is once, few, many, or a class for clones that have expanded.

D: .; V: TRBV9; J: TRBJ2-3; size: many; CDR3: CASSAREGAGTDTQYF; DNA: TGTGCCAGCAGCGCGAGGGAGGGGGCAGGCACAGATACGCAGTATTTT
D: TRBD2; V: TRBV19; J: TRBJ2-5; size: many; CDR3: CATSTSLGETQYF; DNA: TGTGCCACCTCGACTAGCTTGGGAGAGACCCAGTACTTC
D: TRBD1; V: TRBV2; J: TRBJ2-2; size: many; CDR3: CASSLKQTGAAGELFF; DNA: TGTGCCAGCAGTTTAAAGCAGACAGGGGCGGCCGGGGAGCTGTTTTTT
D: TRBD1; V: TRBV20-1; J: TRBJ2-5; size: few; CDR3: CSARQGGETQYF; DNA: TGCAGTGCGAGACAGGGGGGGGAGACCCAGTACTTC
D: .; V: TRBV28; J: TRBJ1-5; size: many; CDR3: CASSFLEQPQHF; DNA: TGTGCCAGCAGTTTTTTGGAACAGCCCCAGCATTTT
D: TRBD2; V: TRBV2; J: TRBJ2-1; size: many; CDR3: CSGDPGGTDEQFF; DNA: TGCTCAGGGGACCCGGGGGGGACGGATGAGCAGTTCTTC
D: .; V: TRBV20-1; J: TRBJ1-5; size: .; CDR3: CSARRGVNQPQHF; DNA: TGCAGTGCTAGAAGGGGTGTCAACCAGCCCCAGCATTTT
D: .; V: TRBV19; J: TRBJ1-1; size: many; CDR3: CATLGGLGDTEAFF; DNA: TGTGCCACCCTCGGTGGCCTGGGGGACACTGAAGCTTTCTTT
D: .; V: TRBV7-6; J: TRBJ2-1; size: many; CDR3: CASSLGGEQFF; DNA: TGTGCCAGCAGCTTAGGGGGAGAGCAGTTCTTC
D: .; V: TRBV7-2; J: TRBJ2-5; size: many; CDR3: CASTSGPIETQYF; DNA: TGTGCCAGCACCTCCGGCCCAATCGAGACCCAGTACTTC
D: .; V: TRBV19; J: TRBJ2-1; size: many; CDR3: CASSILLGSSYNEQFF; DNA: TGTGCCAGTAGTATCCTACTAGGCAGCTCCTACAATGAGCAGTTCTTC
D: .; V: TRBV5-1; J: TRBJ2-7; size: many; CDR3: CASTNVDSTGTYEQYF; DNA: TGCGCCAGCACCAATGTGGATTCTACAGGGACTTACGAGCAGTACTTC
D: .; V: TRBV18; J: TRBJ1-1; size: .; CDR3: CASSPPAKKEAFF; DNA: TGTGCCAGCTCACCACCGGCCAAAAAAGAAGCTTTCTTT
D: .; V: TRBV23-1; J: TRBJ2-2; size: many; CDR3: CASSHGGRALNTGELFF; DNA: TGCGCCAGCAGTCACGGGGGGCGGGCGCTGAACACCGGGGAGCTGTTTTTT
D: TRBD1; V: TRBV4-1; J: TRBJ1-6; size: few; CDR3: CASSQRTGGSPLHF; DNA: TGCGCCAGCAGCCAACGGACAGGGGGATCACCCCTCCACTTT
D: TRBD1; V: TRBV5-6; J: TRBJ1-1; size: .; CDR3: CASSLGGQGMNTEAFF; DNA: TGTGCCAGCAGCTTGGGGGGACAGGGGATGAACACTGAAGCTTTCTTT
D: .; V: TRBV29-1; J: TRBJ1-3; size: few; CDR3: CSVEGLSGNTIYF; DNA: TGCAGCGTTGAGGGGCTCTCTGGAAACACCATATATTTT
D: .; V: TRBV2; J: TRBJ1-5; size: many; CDR3: CASSVGAGNQPQHF; DNA: TGTGCCAGCAGTGTGGGAGCAGGGAATCAGCCCCAGCATTTT
D: TRBD2; V: TRBV11-2; J: TRBJ2-1; size: many; CDR3: CASSSPQLAGGPWGYNEQFF; DNA: TGTGCCAGCAGCTCGCCGCAGCTAGCGGGGGGACCTTGGGGGTACAATGAGCAGTTCTTC
D: TRBD2; V: TRBV28; J: TRBJ2-1; size: .; CDR3: CASSFPTSGGADEQFF; DNA: TGTGCCAGCAGCTTTCCGACCAGCGGGGGGGCTGATGAGCAGTTCTTC
D: .; V: TRBV2; J: TRBJ1-6; size: many; CDR3: CASSELPGAASPLHF; DNA: TGTGCCAGCAGTGAATTACCGGGCGCAGCCTCACCCCTCCACTTT
D: .; V: TRBV28; J: TRBJ2-5; size: many; CDR3: CASSRFGWETQYF; DNA: TGTGCCAGCAGCCGTTTTGGGTGGGAGACCCAGTACTTC
D: .; V: TRBV28; J: TRBJ1-5; size: many; CDR3: CASSPPVRSQPQHF; DNA: TGTGCCAGCAGCCCACCGGTCAGAAGTCAGCCCCAGCATTTT
D: .; V: TRBV19; J: TRBJ2-7; size: many; CDR3: CASSMGGGSYEQYF; DNA: TGTGCCAGTAGTATGGGAGGGGGCTCCTACGAGCAGTACTTC
D: .; V: TRBV28; J: TRBJ1-1; size: many; CDR3: CASSLRPPMNTEAFF; DNA: TGTGCCAGCAGTTTACGGCCACCGATGAACACTGAAGCTTTCTTT
D: TRBD2; V: TRBV11-2; J: TRBJ2-3; size: many; CDR3: CASSTQRGDTDTQYF; DNA: TGTGCCAGCAGCACCCAGCGGGGGGACACAGATACGCAGTATTTT
D: TRBD1; V: TRBV28; J: TRBJ1-1; size: many; CDR3: CASSPGQGWYTEAFF; DNA: TGTGCCAGCAGTCCCGGACAGGGTTGGTACACTGAAGCTTTCTTT